Described below is a single TCR beta chain sequence and its context. Its antigen is currently unknown. This specimen comes from a study of shared clonotypes between healthy human individuals. In the source study's methods: Junction-only immunoSEQ sequences carried no quality scores, so filtering differed. Generated by immunoSEQ multiplex PCR, the TCRdb table keeps only in-frame clones and is missing some. Clonal size and the V and J genes are those of that table, whereas D and trimming came from the DNA. The sample consists of fewer than 1.6 million clones, just under 99% of them appearing once. Broader study findings: Naive CD4 clonotypes were shared across a handful of donors at roughly 5.5%.

V dropped 10 bases and J dropped 6 bases, with 10 bases sitting between them. CDR1 is SGHVS, CDR2 FNYEAQ, per germline. CDR3 size: 11 residues. The chain combines TRBV7-6 with TRBJ2-1; D may be TRBD2 (5 bases). This receptor was identified in a man aged 25-45 years in good health. Sequenced: naive CD4+ T cells sorted from blood. As for subset: CD45RA+ positively selected. CDR3 DNA: TGTGCCACGAAGAGCGGCAATGAGCAGTTCTTC. This translates into CATKSGNEQFF.